What follows describes a single TCR beta chain. CDR3 length: 15 amino acids. The germline CDR1 and CDR2 sequences are LGHNA and YSLEER. The V gene lost 4 bases and the J gene lost 0 bases, with 10 bases spanning the gap. This specimen comes from a study of T cell changes during pregnancy in multiple sclerosis. Libraries were prepared by immunoSEQ multiplex PCR; TCRdb keeps only in-frame clonotypes and omits some of them. The repertoire holds fewer than 50,000 clones, about 92% seen once, with 5.5% in the top ten. Sequences were derived from CD8+ T cells from peripheral blood mononuclear cells, sampled in the third trimester of pregnancy. The chain links TRBV4-3 to TRBJ1-5; D gene unclear. The receptor's source is a female donor with multiple sclerosis, enrolled in a pregnancy study. The CDR3 DNA follows: TGCGCCAGCAGCCCGGAGTTTGATAGCAATCAGCCCCAGCATTTT. Translated: CASSPEFDSNQPQHF.